This entry lists 32 T cell receptor beta chains sequenced from one sample in a study of chemoradiotherapy in HPV16-positive cancers. Sequencing used immunoSEQ multiplex PCR; TCRdb keeps in-frame clones, though not all of them. Counted here are tens of thousands of clones, over 90% occurring once; the ten biggest clones make up roughly 18%. This sample comprised blood, obtained from a patient who underwent chemoradiotherapy. Source of these receptors: a human donor with HPV-associated anogenital cancer.

The chain is built from TRBV9 and TRBJ2-2; D ambiguous. The CDR3 length is 18 residues. The ends were cut back, 0 bases at V and 2 bases at J, with 17 bases in the middle. Germline V gives CDR1 SGDLS, CDR2 YYNGEE. The CDR3 sequence: CASSVALFASSNTGELFF. The CDR3 DNA is TGTGCCAGCAGCGTAGCCCTCTTTGCCAGTAGCAACACCGGGGAGCTGTTTTTT.

The table lists this clone with a few counts. The rearrangement joins TRBV5-1 to TRBJ2-1; TRBD1 or TRBD2 may be the D gene (5 bases each). Trimming stripped 4 bases from V and 8 bases from J, with 19 bases between. This CDR3 is 15 amino acids long. Per germline, CDR1 SGHRS and CDR2 YFSETQ. CDR3 DNA sequence: TGCGCCAGCAGCGGGGGACGCGCTTGGGGCGATGAGCAGTTCTTC. Translation: CASSGGRAWGDEQFF.

The chain recombines TRBV7-2 with TRBJ2-2; 12 nucleotides line up with TRBD2. The V gene's germline CDR1 is SGHTA and CDR2 FQGNSA. The CDR3 covers 14 residues. The V segment lost 8 bases and the J segment 8 bases; nucleotides outside the gene matches: 6. The DNA for the CDR3 is TGTGCCAGCCGACTAGCGGGAGTCACAGGGGAGCTGTTTTTT. It yields the protein CASRLAGVTGELFF.

The genes are TRBV7-2 and TRBJ2-1, with 9 bases that match TRBD2. After removal of 2 bases from V and 3 bases from J, the junction contained 2 bases not matched to a gene. CDR3 length equals 15 residues. CDR1 and CDR2 (germline): SGHTA, FQGNSA. The CDR3 here is CASSLSSGGYNEQFF. The CDR3 DNA follows: TGTGCCAGCAGCTTAAGTAGCGGGGGCTACAATGAGCAGTTCTTC.

CDR3 in amino acids: CASSFVGLAIKGGTDTQYF. The CDR3 nucleotides read TGTGCCAGCAGTTTTGTGGGACTAGCGATCAAGGGCGGCACAGATACGCAGTATTTT. The chain is built from TRBV28 and TRBJ2-3, with TRBD2 matching 10 bases. Per germline, CDR1 MDHEN and CDR2 SYDVKM. V gave up 3 bases and J gave up 1 base; unmatched junction bases: 13. The length of the CDR3 is 19 residues.

This clone came up a few times. This chain uses TRBV10-3 with TRBJ2-7, with 9 bases identical to TRBD1. CDR1 is ENHRY and CDR2 is SYGVKD in the germline V gene. The CDR3 is 15 residues long. V shed 3 bases, J shed 5 bases, and the junction held 8 bases outside the gene matches. The chain's CDR3 is CAISETGTGIHEQYF. The CDR3 DNA is TGTGCCATCAGTGAAACCGGGACAGGGATTCACGAGCAGTACTTC.

This rearrangement joins TRBV5-1 to TRBJ2-3; 11 nucleotides line up with TRBD2. The V and J ends lost 1 base and 8 bases, in that order; junction bases with no gene match: 9. The CDR3 is made up of 16 amino acids. Germline V gene sequence: CDR1 SGHRS, CDR2 YFSETQ. For the CDR3, the DNA is TGCGCCAGCAGCTTGTCTAGCGGGGGGCCTCGGACTACGCAGTATTTT. It codes for CASSLSSGGPRTTQYF. The full variable domain, its missing parts supplied by reference TRBV5-1 and TRBJ2-3, is KAGVTQTPRYLIKTRGQQVTLSCSPISGHRSVSWYQQTPGQGLQFLFEYFSETQRNKGNFPGRFSGRQFSNSRSEMNVSTLELGDSALYLCASSLSSGGPRTTQYFGPGTRLTVL.

The genes are TRBV6-1 and TRBJ1-5; D gene unclear. The germline CDR1 and CDR2 sequences are MNHNS and SASEGT. CDR3 length: 14 amino acids. V was trimmed by 2 bases and J by 1 base, leaving 6 bases between them. The CDR3 region is CASSELESNQPQHF. CDR3 sequence (DNA): TGTGCCAGCAGTGAACTCGAGAGCAATCAGCCCCAGCATTTT.

V gene TRBV7-9 combines with J gene TRBJ2-3; D is unresolved. The CDR3 is 14 residues long. With 5 bases removed from V and 4 bases from J, the gap between germline ends came to 13 bases. Looked up from germline, CDR1 is SEHNR and CDR2 is FQNEAQ (reference sequence). The CDR3 bases are TGTGCCAGCAGCCCCTTCGAGGTCCCAGATACGCAGTATTTT. Its protein product is CASSPFEVPDTQYF.

The chain couples TRBV5-5 to TRBJ1-2; no firm D call. Germline loops: CDR1 SGHKS, CDR2 YYEKEE (reference sequence). V was trimmed by 3 bases and J by 2 bases, leaving 11 bases between them. The CDR3 loop spans 14 amino acids. The CDR3 nucleotides read TGTGCCAGCAGCTCCCCGACCTCCAACTATGGCTACACCTTC. This translates into CASSSPTSNYGYTF.

The chain combines TRBV19 with TRBJ1-2; a possible D gene is TRBD1 (5 bases). The CDR3 has 13 amino acids. V shed 6 bases and J shed 2 bases, with 10 bases lying between them. Germline V gene lookup returns CDR1 LNHDA and CDR2 SQIVND (reference sequence). The CDR3 protein is CASSPDTNYGYTF. The CDR3 nucleotides read TGTGCCAGTAGCCCGGACACAAACTATGGCTACACCTTC.

The chain uses TRBV18 and TRBJ1-1; no clear D gene. Between the trimmed V and J ends, which lost 2 bases and 1 base, there was a span of 11 bases. CDR3 length: 15 amino acids. The germline CDR1 and CDR2 sequences are KGHSH and LQKENI. The CDR3 DNA follows: TGTGCCAGCTCACCAAGAAAGTTGGAGAACACTGAAGCTTTCTTT. Protein product: CASSPRKLENTEAFF. Complete variable domain (other parts from reference TRBV18 and TRBJ1-1): NAGVMQNPRHLVRRRGQEARLRCSPMKGHSHVYWYRQLPEEGLKFMVYLQKENIIDESGMPKERFSAEFPKEGPSILRIQQVVRGDSAAYFCASSPRKLENTEAFFGQGTRLTVV.

This clone was seen more than once but under ten times. The chain recombines TRBV9 with TRBJ2-1; TRBD2 agrees at 16 bases. Germline CDR1 and CDR2: SGDLS and YYNGEE. V lost 4 bases to trimming and J lost 4 bases; unmatched junction nucleotides: 8. The CDR3 spans 18 residues. The CDR3 reads CASSPQGLAGGAYNEQFF. CDR3 in DNA: TGTGCCAGCAGCCCGCAGGGACTAGCGGGGGGGGCTTACAATGAGCAGTTCTTC.

The V gene is TRBV18, the J gene TRBJ2-5; D is possibly TRBD1 (5 bases). The germline CDR1 and CDR2 sequences are KGHSH and LQKENI. This CDR3 comprises 14 residues. Between the trimmed V and J ends, which lost 3 bases and 2 bases, there was a span of 10 bases. Written as DNA, the CDR3 is TGTGCCAGCTCACCTCCGACAGAGCAAGAGACCCAGTACTTC. This gives the protein CASSPPTEQETQYF. The complete variable domain, with remaining parts taken from reference TRBV18 and TRBJ2-5, reads NAGVMQNPRHLVRRRGQEARLRCSPMKGHSHVYWYRQLPEEGLKFMVYLQKENIIDESGMPKERFSAEFPKEGPSILRIQQVVRGDSAAYFCASSPPTEQETQYFGPGTRLLVL.

The V and J genes are TRBV27 and TRBJ2-7; 11 bases agree with TRBD1. This CDR3 contains 15 residues. From germline, CDR1 is MNHEY and CDR2 SMNVEV (reference sequence). V was clipped by 8 bases and J by 1 base; unmatched bases: 7. The CDR3 bases are TGTGCCAGCTCCTGGACAGGGGGCATGTCCTACGAGCAGTACTTC. This sequence encodes CASSWTGGMSYEQYF.

V gene TRBV29-1 combines with J gene TRBJ2-1; TRBD2 matches at 9 bases. Unmatched junction bases numbered 13, after V lost 6 bases and J lost 7 bases. Looked up from germline, CDR1 is SQVTM and CDR2 is ANQGSEA. This CDR3 contains 15 residues. This CDR3 is CSVNTREGLVNEQFF. The CDR3 DNA follows: TGCAGCGTCAATACGCGGGAGGGCCTCGTGAATGAGCAGTTCTTC.

This rearrangement joins TRBV12-2 to TRBJ1-1; TRBD1 is the table's D call, not checked against the DNA. TRBV12-2 is annotated as a pseudogene. The CDR3 runs 19 residues. CDR3 nucleotide sequence: TGTGCAAGTCGCCTCCCATCTCCGGGACAGACCCTTATTGGTCCTGAAGCTTTCTTT. This gives the protein CASRLPSPGQTLIGPEAFF.

The gene calls are TRBV4-2 and TRBJ2-7; no firm D call. CDR3 length: 16 amino acids. V gave up 0 bases and J gave up 0 bases, with 12 bases separating them. CDR1 and CDR2 (germline): LGHNA, YNFKEQ. CDR3 DNA sequence: TGTGCCAGCAGCCAAGATCGTGGCCACATCTCCTACGAGCAGTACTTC. Translated: CASSQDRGHISYEQYF.

The genes are TRBV7-9 and TRBJ2-5; 11 nucleotides line up with TRBD1. The germline V gene encodes CDR1 SEHNR and CDR2 FQNEAQ (reference sequence). The CDR3 is 16 amino acids. Losses at the gene ends were 2 bases for V and 7 bases for J; bases not matched to a gene: 9. CDR3 sequence: CASSLRDRGARGTQYF. CDR3 DNA sequence: TGTGCCAGCAGCTTAAGGGACAGGGGGGCAAGAGGGACCCAGTACTTC.

The gene calls are TRBV13 and TRBJ2-7, with 9 positions matching TRBD1. The germline CDR1 and CDR2 sequences are PRHDT and FYEKMQ (reference sequence). V shed 5 bases and J 3 bases; nucleotides not matched to a gene: 5. This CDR3 has 14 amino acids. CDR3 nucleotide sequence: TGTGCCAGCAGCATACGGGGACAGGGCTACGAGCAGTACTTC. This sequence encodes CASSIRGQGYEQYF.

This rearrangement joins TRBV4-2 to TRBJ1-1; maybe TRBD1 (5 bases). CDR1 and CDR2 from the germline V gene are LGHNA and YNFKEQ. The CDR3 covers 16 residues. V lost 0 bases and J lost 7, with 18 bases in between. The CDR3 sequence is CASSQDYQSWTSEAFF. CDR3 DNA sequence: TGTGCCAGCAGCCAAGATTACCAGAGTTGGACAAGTGAAGCTTTCTTT.

The chain uses TRBV7-9 and TRBJ2-7; TRBD1 matches 7 bases. V gave up 4 bases and J gave up 4 bases; unmatched junction bases: 4. Germline CDR1 reads SEHNR; CDR2 reads FQNEAQ (reference sequence). The CDR3 consists of 13 residues. CDR3 coding DNA: TGTGCCAGCAGCTACGGACAGGCTTACGAGCAGTACTTC. This codes for CASSYGQAYEQYF.

The chain is built from TRBV9 and TRBJ2-1; D is possibly TRBD2 (5 bases). V gave up 0 bases and J gave up 2 bases, with 9 bases separating them. The CDR3 is 15 amino acids. Germline assignment: CDR1 SGDLS and CDR2 YYNGEE. As DNA, the CDR3 is TGTGCCAGCAGCGTAGGTTACGGGGCCTACAATGAGCAGTTCTTC. Protein: CASSVGYGAYNEQFF.

This chain joins TRBV18 and TRBJ1-1; the D is unclear. Trimming stripped 1 base from V and 3 bases from J, with 6 bases between. The CDR3 sequence is 13 residues long. The germline gives CDR1 KGHSH, CDR2 LQKENI. In DNA form, the CDR3 reads TGTGCCAGCTCACCACTGGTGGACACTGAAGCTTTCTTT. It codes for CASSPLVDTEAFF.

The V call is TRBV13, the J call TRBJ2-3, with 9 bases fitting TRBD2. Germline V gene data show CDR1 as PRHDT and CDR2 as FYEKMQ (reference sequence). The CDR3 contains 18 residues. The junction had 11 bases not matched to a gene; V was cut back by 0 bases and J by 4 bases. The CDR3 reads CASSLGPASGMRADTQYF. The CDR3 bases are TGTGCCAGCAGCTTAGGGCCGGCTAGCGGGATGAGGGCAGATACGCAGTATTTT.

The V call is TRBV5-8, the J call TRBJ2-7; 14 positions agree with TRBD2. CDR3 size: 14 residues. In germline, CDR1 is SGHTS, CDR2 YDEGEE. V dropped 4 bases and J dropped 5; count of bases not matched to a gene: 2. In DNA form, the CDR3 reads TGTGCCAGCAGCCAGGGACTAGCGGGAGACGAGCAGTACTTC. Its translation is CASSQGLAGDEQYF.

The chain uses TRBV11-2 and TRBJ1-4, with 7 positions matching TRBD1. Trimming cost V 5 bases and J 7 bases; bases outside gene matches: 7. The CDR3 has 14 amino acids. Germline-derived CDR1 and CDR2 are SGHAT and FQNNGV. CDR3 sequence reads: CASSRTGQSEKLFF. The CDR3 bases are TGTGCCAGCAGCCGGACGGGACAGTCTGAAAAACTGTTTTTT.

The chain has TRBV7-2 and TRBJ1-1, with 8 positions matching TRBD1. V lost 5 bases to trimming and J lost 3 bases; unmatched junction nucleotides: 8. CDR1 and CDR2 from the germline V gene are SGHTA and FQGNSA. This CDR3 region has 15 residues. The CDR3 loop reads CASSRTLTGDTEAFF. CDR3 sequence (DNA): TGTGCCAGCAGCCGAACACTGACAGGGGACACTGAAGCTTTCTTT. Full variable domain (outside the CDR3, taken from reference TRBV7-2 and TRBJ1-1): GAGVSQSPSNKVTEKGKDVELRCDPISGHTALYWYRQSLGQGLEFLIYFQGNSAPDKSGLPSDRFSAERTGGSVSTLTIQRTQQEDSAVYLCASSRTLTGDTEAFFGQGTRLTVV.

This clone was found once. The V and J genes are TRBV7-3 and TRBJ2-2; no definite D call. The CDR3 is 13 amino acids. Germline loops: CDR1 SGHTA, CDR2 FQGTGA. The ends were cut back, 2 bases at V and 3 bases at J, with 4 bases in the middle. The CDR3 region is CASSLFYTGELFF. In DNA, the CDR3 is TGTGCCAGCAGCTTATTTTACACCGGGGAGCTGTTTTTT.

This chain links TRBV4-1 with TRBJ2-7; 8 positions agree with TRBD1. CDR3 length equals 16 residues. The germline V gene encodes CDR1 MGHRA and CDR2 YSYEKL. V shed 3 bases, J shed 1 base, and the junction held 8 bases outside the gene matches. The CDR3 region is CASSHSDRTGSYEQYF. CDR3 in DNA: TGCGCCAGCAGCCATTCAGATAGGACAGGGTCCTACGAGCAGTACTTC.

The V and J genes are TRBV4-3 and TRBJ1-3; unclear D gene. The CDR3 spans 18 residues. Trimming removed 0 bases at V and 0 bases at J, with 15 bases between. Germline CDR1 reads LGHNA; CDR2 reads YSLEER. CDR3 in amino acids: CASSQERAALSSGNTIYF. CDR3 nucleotide sequence: TGCGCCAGCAGCCAAGAACGGGCAGCCCTTAGCTCTGGAAACACCATATATTTT.

This clone came up a few times. The chain carries TRBV18 and TRBJ2-2, with 8 bases fitting TRBD1. The CDR3 covers 15 residues. J was trimmed by 4 bases and V by 7 bases; bases with no gene match: 8. CDR1 and CDR2 from the germline V gene are KGHSH and LQKENI. The CDR3 DNA sequence: TGTGCCAGCTATCCAGGGGGCGCGGCCACCGGGGAGCTGTTTTTT. It codes for CASYPGGAATGELFF.